Listed here are 27 T cell receptor beta chains from one sample, sequenced in a study of beta chain features in type 1 diabetes. Broader study findings: Type 1 diabetes patients had moderately but significantly shorter TCRB CDR3s in all four CD4+ subsets.

The antigens of these receptors remain unknown. All of the isolated RNA was reverse transcribed, so expressed TCRB transcripts were sequenced. TCRdb keeps only in-frame clones here, not all; method: immunoSEQ multiplex PCR. This sample has hundreds of thousands of clones, with 11% to 15% found just once. The sequenced sample was naive CD4+ T cells from blood. Every receptor here comes from a man between 18 and 29 years old with type 1 diabetes.

This clone occurred a few times. This rearrangement joins TRBV4-1 to TRBJ2-7; TRBD2 aligns across 11 bases. The germline V gene encodes CDR1 MGHRA and CDR2 YSYEKL. After removal of 0 bases from V and 4 bases from J, the junction contained 5 bases not matched to a gene. The CDR3 loop spans 16 amino acids. The CDR3 reads CASSQDASGRQYEQYF. The CDR3 bases are TGCGCCAGCAGCCAAGACGCTAGCGGGAGGCAGTACGAGCAGTACTTC.

This clone has only a few counts. The genes are TRBV4-3 and TRBJ1-3; D not certain. V was trimmed by 0 bases and J by 7 bases, leaving 7 bases between them. The CDR3 totals 13 residues. In germline, CDR1 is LGHNA, CDR2 YSLEER. CDR3 in amino acids: CASSQDGRNTIYF. The CDR3 DNA reads as TGCGCCAGCAGCCAAGATGGTCGGAACACCATATATTTT.

V gene TRBV30 combines with J gene TRBJ2-7; D is unresolved. V dropped 0 bases and J dropped 5 bases, with 8 bases sitting between them. Germline V CDR1 and CDR2: GTSNPN, SVGIG (reference sequence). CDR3 size: 12 residues. The CDR3 nucleotides read TGTGCCTGGAGTGTCGTGAAAGACGAGCAGTACTTC. Translation: CAWSVVKDEQYF.

V and J are TRBV6-5 and TRBJ2-7; D uncertain. The V gene's germline CDR1 is MNHEY and CDR2 SVGAGI. Trimming removed 6 bases from V and 1 base from J, with 13 bases in between. The CDR3 is 14 residues long. CDR3 nucleotide sequence: TGTGCCAGCAGCCCTCGGTGGGTTTCCTACGAGCAGTACTTC. Protein product: CASSPRWVSYEQYF.

The chain employs TRBV5-1 and TRBJ2-1; 11 nucleotides align to TRBD2. This CDR3 contains 15 residues. Unmatched junction bases numbered 5, after V lost 3 bases and J lost 6 bases. Germline assignment: CDR1 SGHRS and CDR2 YFSETQ. The DNA of the CDR3 is TGCGCCAGCAGCTCACTAGCGGGAGATGGCAATGAGCAGTTCTTC. Its protein is CASSSLAGDGNEQFF.

This clone was seen a handful of times. This sequence joins TRBV6-5 and TRBJ2-1; no reliable D call. The CDR3 contains 12 residues. Germline CDR1 and CDR2: MNHEY and SVGAGI. Between the trimmed V and J ends, which lost 4 bases and 6 bases, there was a span of 7 bases. CDR3 protein: CASSSWPNEQFF. DNA for the CDR3: TGTGCCAGCAGTTCCTGGCCCAATGAGCAGTTCTTC.

Only a few counts were recorded for this clone. Here the CDR3 DNA reads TGTGCCAGCAGTTACAGAGTGACAGGACACTCCTACGAGCAGTACTTC. Its protein product is CASSYRVTGHSYEQYF. V and J are TRBV6-5 and TRBJ2-7, with TRBD1 as a possible D gene (6 bases). Germline loops: CDR1 MNHEY, CDR2 SVGAGI. V gave up 2 bases and J gave up 0 bases, with 14 bases separating them. The CDR3 contains 16 residues.

This clone was counted between two and nine times. This chain connects TRBV29-1 to TRBJ2-3, with TRBD2 identical over 7 bases. The CDR3 is 14 residues long. From germline, CDR1 is SQVTM and CDR2 ANQGSEA. V lost 3 bases and J lost 1; bases outside the gene matches: 4. The DNA for the CDR3 is TGCAGCGTTGAGGTCCTAGCGGGCACAGATACGCAGTATTTT. This encodes CSVEVLAGTDTQYF.

The table lists this clone with a few counts. The V gene is TRBV4-2, the J gene TRBJ2-7; 12 bases map to TRBD2. The trim removed 4 bases at V and 0 bases at J, leaving 13 bases unmatched. The CDR3 contains 19 residues. Germline V gene sequence: CDR1 LGHNA, CDR2 YNFKEQ. CDR3 DNA: TGTGCCAGCAGCCGCCCCCCGGGACTAGCGGGTCCGAGCTCCTACGAGCAGTACTTC. This translates into CASSRPPGLAGPSSYEQYF.

This clone was observed a few times. The chain carries TRBV2 and TRBJ2-7; no reliable D call. The V gene's germline CDR1 is SNHLY and CDR2 FYNNEI. Trimming left V 7 bases short and J 7 bases short, with 23 bases between. The CDR3 covers 15 residues. CDR3 in amino acids: CASTENLGRIREQYF. The CDR3 region has the DNA TGTGCCAGCACCGAAAATTTAGGACGGATCAGGGAGCAGTACTTC. The full variable domain, in which reference TRBV2 and TRBJ2-7 provide the parts outside the CDR3, is EPEVTQTPSHQVTQMGQEVILRCVPISNHLYFYWYRQILGQKVEFLVSFYNNEISEKSEIFDDQFSVERPDGSNFTLKIRSTKLEDSAMYFCASTENLGRIREQYFGPGTRLTVT.

This clone was found a few times. The V call is TRBV6-6, the J call TRBJ2-1, with D possibly matching TRBD2 (5 bases). The germline gives CDR1 MNHNY, CDR2 SVGAGI (reference sequence). Trimming cost V 2 bases and J 8 bases, with 7 bases left between them. The CDR3 has 12 amino acids. CDR3 sequence reads: CASSYIGDEQFF. In nucleotides, the CDR3 is TGTGCCAGCAGTTACATCGGGGATGAGCAGTTCTTC.

This clone was seen a few times. CDR3 sequence reads: CASSQLRDRFSNYGYTF. CDR3 DNA sequence: TGTGCCAGCAGCCAACTTCGGGACAGATTCTCTAACTATGGCTACACCTTC. The chain is built from TRBV14 and TRBJ1-2, with 7 nucleotides matching TRBD1. Per the germline V gene, CDR1 is SGHDN and CDR2 is FVKESK. This CDR3 is 17 amino acids long. The V gene end was trimmed by 2 bases and the J gene end by 0 bases; junction bases not matched to a gene: 9. Drawing the rest from reference TRBV14 and TRBJ1-2, the complete variable domain is EAGVTQFPSHSVIEKGQTVTLRCDPISGHDNLYWYRRVMGKEIKFLLHFVKESKQDESGMPNNRFLAERTGGTYSTLKVQPAELEDSGVYFCASSQLRDRFSNYGYTFGSGTRLTVV.

The chain recombines TRBV5-1 with TRBJ1-4; possibly TRBD1 for D (6 bases). The CDR3 sequence is 14 residues long. The V gene lost 3 bases and the J gene lost 7 bases, with 13 bases spanning the gap. The germline V gene has CDR1 SGHRS and CDR2 YFSETQ. DNA of the CDR3: TGCGCCAGCAGCTCAGGGGAAGGGGGTGAAAAACTGTTTTTT. This codes for CASSSGEGGEKLFF.

A few counts support this clone. The CDR3 loop reads CASSQRQLAGGPAYEQYF. The CDR3, as DNA: TGCGCCAGCAGCCAACGACAACTAGCGGGAGGGCCGGCCTACGAGCAGTACTTC. J is TRBJ2-7 and V is TRBV4-1, with TRBD2 matching 13 bases. J was trimmed by 2 bases and V by 2 bases; bases with no gene match: 9. The CDR3 runs 18 residues. Germline CDR1 and CDR2: MGHRA and YSYEKL.

This sequence joins TRBV11-3 and TRBJ2-1, with D hard to call. The CDR3 runs 12 residues. Looked up from germline, CDR1 is SGHNT and CDR2 is YENEEA. V was clipped by 5 bases and J by 9 bases, with 11 bases between them. The CDR3 DNA follows: TGTGCCAGCAGCCCCGGGTCTAGTGAGCAGTTCTTC. The encoded protein is CASSPGSSEQFF.

This clone was picked up a small number of times. The chain couples TRBV7-2 to TRBJ2-7; 12 nucleotides match TRBD2. Unmatched junction bases numbered 7, after V lost 4 bases and J lost 3 bases. The CDR3 contains 16 residues. Germline CDR1 reads SGHTA; CDR2 reads FQGNSA. The CDR3 spells CASSSRLAGVIYEQYF. In DNA, the CDR3 is TGTGCCAGCAGCTCAAGACTAGCGGGGGTTATCTACGAGCAGTACTTC. Variable domain in full (rest from reference TRBV7-2 and TRBJ2-7): GAGVSQSPSNKVTEKGKDVELRCDPISGHTALYWYRQSLGQGLEFLIYFQGNSAPDKSGLPSDRFSAERTGGSVSTLTIQRTQQEDSAVYLCASSSRLAGVIYEQYFGPGTRLTVT.

The chain is built from TRBV7-2 and TRBJ1-1; no reliable D call. Trimming took 3 bases from V and 1 from J, leaving 3 bases between them. Looked up from germline, CDR1 is SGHTA and CDR2 is FQGNSA. This CDR3 has 12 amino acids. The CDR3 DNA is TGTGCCAGCAGCTTCCCGAACACTGAAGCTTTCTTT. This encodes CASSFPNTEAFF.

There are a few counts of this clone. The chain combines TRBV15 with TRBJ2-7; unclear D gene. This CDR3 has 15 residues. Germline CDR1 LNHNV, CDR2 YYDKDF (reference sequence). The V end was cut by 1 base, the J end by 0 bases, with 10 bases between. CDR3 bases: TGTGCCACCAGCAGAGGCGGCTATCTCTCCTACGAGCAGTACTTC. Its protein is CATSRGGYLSYEQYF. Using reference TRBV15 and TRBJ2-7 for the parts outside the CDR3, the full variable domain is DAMVIQNPRYQVTQFGKPVTLSCSQTLNHNVMYWYQQKSSQAPKLLFHYYDKDFNNEADTPDNFQSRRPNTSFCFLDIRSPGLGDTAMYLCATSRGGYLSYEQYFGPGTRLTVT.

The rearrangement links TRBV7-9 to TRBJ2-7; 7 bases line up with TRBD1. Per germline, CDR1 SEHNR and CDR2 FQNEAQ (reference sequence). With 6 bases clipped from V and 3 bases from J, the junction kept 5 bases outside the gene matches. The CDR3 contains 13 residues. The CDR3 DNA sequence: TGTGCCAGCAGTCCACAGGGGTTCTACGAGCAGTACTTC. Its protein is CASSPQGFYEQYF.

This clone was detected only a few times. The rearrangement links TRBV5-1 to TRBJ2-5; 7 nucleotides align to TRBD2. V trimming: 2 bases; J trimming: 1 base; junction bases outside the gene matches: 8. The CDR3 spans 16 residues. Germline lookup yields CDR1 SGHRS and CDR2 YFSETQ. The CDR3 region is CASSLGSGPIQETQYF. CDR3 coding DNA: TGCGCCAGCAGCTTAGGTAGCGGGCCAATCCAAGAGACCCAGTACTTC. The whole variable domain, filled in from reference TRBV5-1 and TRBJ2-5, reads KAGVTQTPRYLIKTRGQQVTLSCSPISGHRSVSWYQQTPGQGLQFLFEYFSETQRNKGNFPGRFSGRQFSNSRSEMNVSTLELGDSALYLCASSLGSGPIQETQYFGPGTRLLVL.

This clone was seen a few times. The chain combines TRBV5-1 with TRBJ2-1, with 12 bases lining up with TRBD1. Germline assignment: CDR1 SGHRS and CDR2 YFSETQ. The CDR3 extends over 16 amino acids. V lost 2 bases, J lost 6 bases, and 6 bases stayed unmatched. Here the CDR3 DNA reads TGCGCCAGCAGCTTATGGGGACAGGGGGCGAGCAATGAGCAGTTCTTC. Its protein product is CASSLWGQGASNEQFF.

V is TRBV6-5 and J is TRBJ1-1, with D perhaps matching TRBD1 (5 bases). The germline V and J ends were trimmed by 6 bases and 0 bases, with 14 bases remaining between them. The germline CDR1 and CDR2 sequences are MNHEY and SVGAGI. The CDR3 loop spans 15 amino acids. CDR3 in DNA: TGTGCCAGCAGCACACACGGGGCAGTGAACACTGAAGCTTTCTTT. Translated: CASSTHGAVNTEAFF.

The chain is built from TRBV9 and TRBJ1-5; TRBD1 agrees at 7 bases. The CDR3 length is 14 residues. Germline V gene data show CDR1 as SGDLS and CDR2 as YYNGEE. Trimming cost V 5 bases and J 5 bases; bases outside gene matches: 7. This CDR3 reads CASSPRGWDQPQHF. CDR3 nucleotide sequence: TGTGCCAGCAGTCCCAGGGGGTGGGATCAGCCCCAGCATTTT.

A few counts support this clone. The chain joins TRBV5-1 to TRBJ2-5; 9 nucleotides align to TRBD1. Unmatched junction bases numbered 8, after V lost 2 bases and J lost 6 bases. There are 15 residues in the CDR3. Per germline, CDR1 SGHRS and CDR2 YFSETQ. CDR3 in amino acids: CASSFPRTGEQTQYF. CDR3 sequence (DNA): TGCGCCAGCAGCTTCCCCCGGACAGGGGAACAGACCCAGTACTTC. The full variable domain, rest sourced from reference TRBV5-1 and TRBJ2-5, is KAGVTQTPRYLIKTRGQQVTLSCSPISGHRSVSWYQQTPGQGLQFLFEYFSETQRNKGNFPGRFSGRQFSNSRSEMNVSTLELGDSALYLCASSFPRTGEQTQYFGPGTRLLVL.

V and J are TRBV30 and TRBJ1-2; 9 nucleotides line up with TRBD1. Trimming at V came to 0 bases and at J to 13 bases, leaving 15 bases not matched to a gene. The germline V gene has CDR1 GTSNPN and CDR2 SVGIG (reference sequence). The CDR3 runs 15 residues. The CDR3 region is CAWSVRSGTGFPRTF. For the CDR3, the DNA is TGTGCCTGGAGTGTAAGGTCGGGGACAGGGTTCCCCCGCACCTTC.

This clone was detected only a few times. J is TRBJ2-3 and V is TRBV4-3, with TRBD2 identical over 10 bases. V lost 4 bases, J lost 5 bases, and 12 bases stayed unmatched. The CDR3 consists of 17 residues. In germline, CDR1 is LGHNA, CDR2 YSLEER. The CDR3 DNA sequence: TGCGCCAGCAGCCGAGTCTCTAGCGGGGGCTTTGGAGATACGCAGTATTTT. Translating gives CASSRVSSGGFGDTQYF.

This clone has more than one count but fewer than ten. This sequence joins TRBV5-1 and TRBJ2-1; the match to TRBD2 covers 12 bases. Germline CDR1 and CDR2: SGHRS and YFSETQ. The V and J ends lost 0 bases and 6 bases, in that order; junction bases with no gene match: 4. This CDR3 is 16 amino acids long. The CDR3 loop is CASSLVPGLAGNEQFF. CDR3 bases: TGCGCCAGCAGCTTGGTACCGGGACTAGCGGGCAATGAGCAGTTCTTC.